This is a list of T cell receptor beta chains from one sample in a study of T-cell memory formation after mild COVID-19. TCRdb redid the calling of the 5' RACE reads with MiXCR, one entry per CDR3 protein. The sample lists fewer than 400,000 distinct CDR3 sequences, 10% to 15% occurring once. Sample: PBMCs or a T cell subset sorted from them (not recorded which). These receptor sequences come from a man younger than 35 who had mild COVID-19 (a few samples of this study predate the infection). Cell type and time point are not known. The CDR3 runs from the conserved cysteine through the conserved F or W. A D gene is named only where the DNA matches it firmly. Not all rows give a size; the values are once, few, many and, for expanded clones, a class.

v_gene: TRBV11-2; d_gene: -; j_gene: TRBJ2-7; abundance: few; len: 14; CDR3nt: TGTGCCAGCAGCCCAGATTGGGCCTCCTACGAGCAGTACTTC; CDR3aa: CASSPDWASYEQYF
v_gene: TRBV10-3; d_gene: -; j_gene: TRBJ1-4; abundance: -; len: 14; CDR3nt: TGTGCCACCGCCCGACAGTCTACTAATGAAAAACTGTTTTTT; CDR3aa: CATARQSTNEKLFF
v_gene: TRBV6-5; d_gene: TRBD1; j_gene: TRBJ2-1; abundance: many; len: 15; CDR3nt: TGTGCCAGCAGTCGGGGACAGGGGGCGGGAAATGAGCAGTTCTTC; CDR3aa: CASSRGQGAGNEQFF
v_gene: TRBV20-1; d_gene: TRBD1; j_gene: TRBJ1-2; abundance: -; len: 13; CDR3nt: TGCAGTGCTAGACCGACAGGGAGCTATGGCTACACCTTC; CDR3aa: CSARPTGSYGYTF
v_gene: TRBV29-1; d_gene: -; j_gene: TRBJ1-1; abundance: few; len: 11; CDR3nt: TGCAGCGCCCTACTATTGGGGGAAGCTTTCTTT; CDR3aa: CSALLLGEAFF
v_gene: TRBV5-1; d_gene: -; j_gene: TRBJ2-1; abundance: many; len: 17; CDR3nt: TGCGCCAGCAGCTTGGACGGGCACTTGAGCTCCTACAATGAGCAGTTCTTC; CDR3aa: CASSLDGHLSSYNEQFF
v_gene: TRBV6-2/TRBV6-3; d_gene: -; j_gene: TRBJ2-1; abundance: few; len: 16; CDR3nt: TGTGCCAGCAGTTACTTGGGCCGCCTGGGCGATAATGAGCAGTTCTTC; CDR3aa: CASSYLGRLGDNEQFF
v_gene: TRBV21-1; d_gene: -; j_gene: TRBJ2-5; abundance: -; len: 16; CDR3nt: TGTGCCAGCAGCAATTGGGCCCTGGGCGGCTCGGGGACCCAGTACTTC; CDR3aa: CASSNWALGGSGTQYF
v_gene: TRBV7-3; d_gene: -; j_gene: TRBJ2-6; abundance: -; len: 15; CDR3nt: TGTGCCAGCACCCTAGGCGGTCCTGGGGCCAACGTCCTGACTTTC; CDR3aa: CASTLGGPGANVLTF
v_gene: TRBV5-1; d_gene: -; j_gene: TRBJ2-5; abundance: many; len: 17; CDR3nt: TGCGCCAGCAGCTTGTCCGAAGTGTGGAGGGACCAAGAGACCCAGTACTTC; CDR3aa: CASSLSEVWRDQETQYF
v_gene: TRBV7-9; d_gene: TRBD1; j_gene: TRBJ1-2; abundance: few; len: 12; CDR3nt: TGTGCCAGCAGCGACCTACAGGGGGTCTACACCTTC; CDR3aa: CASSDLQGVYTF
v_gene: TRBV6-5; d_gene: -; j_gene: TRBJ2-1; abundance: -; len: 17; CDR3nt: TGTGCCAGCAGTTACGGGTTCAATGCGGACCTCTACAATGAGCAGTTCTTC; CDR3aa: CASSYGFNADLYNEQFF
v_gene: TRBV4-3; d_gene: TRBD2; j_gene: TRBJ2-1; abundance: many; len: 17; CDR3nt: TGCGCCAGCAGCCAAGATCCAAGCGGGGGTGGATACAATGAGCAGTTCTTC; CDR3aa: CASSQDPSGGGYNEQFF
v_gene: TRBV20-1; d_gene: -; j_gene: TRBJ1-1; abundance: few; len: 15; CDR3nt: TGCAGTGCTAGGGACCCCTACAGGGAGCACACTGAAGCTTTCTTT; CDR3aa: CSARDPYREHTEAFF
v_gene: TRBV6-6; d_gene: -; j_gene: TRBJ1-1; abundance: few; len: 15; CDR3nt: TGTGCCAGCAGCTTGAGACAGTCGGGAAACACTGAAGCTTTCTTT; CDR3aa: CASSLRQSGNTEAFF
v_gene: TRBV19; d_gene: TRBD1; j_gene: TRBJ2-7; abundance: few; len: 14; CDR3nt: TGTGCCAGTAGTATTGGACAGGGGGCGTGGGAGCAGTACTTC; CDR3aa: CASSIGQGAWEQYF
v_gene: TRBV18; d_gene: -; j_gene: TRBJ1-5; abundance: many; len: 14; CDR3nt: TGTGCCAGCTCACCCCAGGGTAGCAATCAGCCCCAGCATTTT; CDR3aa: CASSPQGSNQPQHF
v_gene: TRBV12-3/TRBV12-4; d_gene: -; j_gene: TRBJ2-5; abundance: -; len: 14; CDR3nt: TGTGCCAGCAGTTTAAGAGCGGGCGGAGAGACCCAGTACTTC; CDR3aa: CASSLRAGGETQYF
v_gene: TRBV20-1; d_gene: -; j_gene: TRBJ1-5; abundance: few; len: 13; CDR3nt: TGCAGTGCTCGGCTATATAGCAATCAGCCCCAGCATTTT; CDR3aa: CSARLYSNQPQHF
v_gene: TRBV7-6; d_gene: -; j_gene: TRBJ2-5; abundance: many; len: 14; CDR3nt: TGTGCCAGCAGCTTAAAAGCAGACCAAGAGACCCAGTACTTC; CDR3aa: CASSLKADQETQYF
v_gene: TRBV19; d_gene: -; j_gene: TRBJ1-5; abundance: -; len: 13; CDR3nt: TGTGCCAGTAGTGGCGGGGGCCATCAGCCCCAGCATTTT; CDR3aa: CASSGGGHQPQHF
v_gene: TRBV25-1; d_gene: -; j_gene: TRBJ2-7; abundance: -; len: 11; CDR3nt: TGTGCCAGCAGTGCTGCCCTCGAGCAGTACTTC; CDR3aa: CASSAALEQYF
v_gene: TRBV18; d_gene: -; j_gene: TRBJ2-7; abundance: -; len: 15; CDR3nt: TGTGCCAGCTCACCACCAACGGGATTGGGCTACGAGCAGTACTTC; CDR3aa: CASSPPTGLGYEQYF
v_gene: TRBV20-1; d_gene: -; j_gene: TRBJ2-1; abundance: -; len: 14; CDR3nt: TGCAGTGCTCTTAGCGGATCCTCCTACAATGAGCAGTTCTTC; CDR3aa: CSALSGSSYNEQFF
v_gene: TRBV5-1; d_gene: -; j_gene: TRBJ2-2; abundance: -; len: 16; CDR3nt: TGCGCCAGCAGGAGAGACCCCGGGACTAACACCGGGGAGCTGTTTTTT; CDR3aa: CASRRDPGTNTGELFF
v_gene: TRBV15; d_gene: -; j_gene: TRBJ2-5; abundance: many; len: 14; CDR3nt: TGTGCCACCAGCAGAGAGGATGCGCAAGAGACCCAGTACTTC; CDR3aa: CATSREDAQETQYF
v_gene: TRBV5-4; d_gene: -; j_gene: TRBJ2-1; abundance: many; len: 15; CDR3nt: TGTGCCAGCGGCCGCAGGGGAGGTGTTCTCCATGAGCAGTTCTTC; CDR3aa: CASGRRGGVLHEQFF
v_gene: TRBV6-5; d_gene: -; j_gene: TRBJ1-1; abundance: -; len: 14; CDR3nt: TGTGCCAGCAGTTACTCGGCGGCGAACACTGAAGCTTTCTTT; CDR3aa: CASSYSAANTEAFF
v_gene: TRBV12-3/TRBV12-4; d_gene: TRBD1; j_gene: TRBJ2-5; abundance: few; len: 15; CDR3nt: TGTGCCAGCAGTACCGACAGGGGGCGGGCAGAGACCCAGTACTTC; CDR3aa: CASSTDRGRAETQYF
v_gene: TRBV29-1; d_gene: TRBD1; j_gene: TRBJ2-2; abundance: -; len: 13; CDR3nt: TGCAGCGCCCAGACAGGGCTCACCGGGGAGCTGTTTTTT; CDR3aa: CSAQTGLTGELFF
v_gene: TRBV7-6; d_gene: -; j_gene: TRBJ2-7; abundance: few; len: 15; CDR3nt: TGTGCCAGCAGCTTCAGGAGGGGGGGGCCTGGCGAGCAGTACTTC; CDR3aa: CASSFRRGGPGEQYF
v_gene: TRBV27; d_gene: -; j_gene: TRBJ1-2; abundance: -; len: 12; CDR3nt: TGTGCCAGCAGGATCGGAGGAGATGGCTACACCTTC; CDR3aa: CASRIGGDGYTF
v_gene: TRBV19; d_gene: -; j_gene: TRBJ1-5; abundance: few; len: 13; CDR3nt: TGTGCCAGTAGTATTAGGATCGGTCAGCCCCAGCATTTT; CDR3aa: CASSIRIGQPQHF
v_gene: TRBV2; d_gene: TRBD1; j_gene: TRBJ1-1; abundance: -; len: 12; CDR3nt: TGTGCCAGCAGCGACGACAGGGGTGAAGCTTTCTTT; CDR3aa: CASSDDRGEAFF
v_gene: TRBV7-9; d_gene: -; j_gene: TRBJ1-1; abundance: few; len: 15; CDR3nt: TGTGCCAGCAGCTTAGCCCAGGGCGAAAACACTGAAGCTTTCTTT; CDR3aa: CASSLAQGENTEAFF
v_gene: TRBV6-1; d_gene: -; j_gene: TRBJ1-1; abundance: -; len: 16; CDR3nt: TGTGCCAGCAGTGAAGCCCGACAGAGTAAAAACACTGAAGCTTTCTTT; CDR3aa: CASSEARQSKNTEAFF
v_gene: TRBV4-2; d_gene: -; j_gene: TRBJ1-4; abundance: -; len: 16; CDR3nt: TGTGCCAGCAGCCAATCGGACAGTCATCCTAATGAAAAACTGTTTTTT; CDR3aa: CASSQSDSHPNEKLFF
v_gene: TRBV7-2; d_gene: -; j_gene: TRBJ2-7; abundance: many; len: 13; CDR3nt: TGTGCCAGCAGCCCGCGGACGGCCTACGAGCAGTACTTC; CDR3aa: CASSPRTAYEQYF
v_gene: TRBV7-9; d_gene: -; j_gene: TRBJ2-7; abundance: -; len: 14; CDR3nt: TGTGCCAGTGTTAGAGGACTCACGTACTACGAGCAGTACTTC; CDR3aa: CASVRGLTYYEQYF
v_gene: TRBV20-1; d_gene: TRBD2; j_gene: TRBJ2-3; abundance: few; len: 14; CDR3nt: TGCAGTGCTCGGACTAGCGGGGGTGTAGATACGCAGTATTTT; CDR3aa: CSARTSGGVDTQYF
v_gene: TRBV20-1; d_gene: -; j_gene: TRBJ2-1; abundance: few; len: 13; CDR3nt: TGCAGTACCTCGGGGCCGGGATACAATGAGCAGTTCTTC; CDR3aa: CSTSGPGYNEQFF
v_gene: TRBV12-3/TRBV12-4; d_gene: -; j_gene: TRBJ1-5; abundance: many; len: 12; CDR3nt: TGTGCCAGCAGTCTCGACAATCAGCCCCAGCATTTT; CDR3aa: CASSLDNQPQHF